Listed below are T cell receptor beta chains from one sample, sequenced in a study of Ad26.COV2.S vaccination and SARS-CoV-2 variants. This table comes from immunoSEQ multiplex PCR, and its TCRdb copy is limited to in-frame clones, with some not included. The table shows approximately 460,000 clones, with roughly nine tenths occurring only once. Sequencing used peripheral blood, obtained in a trial of Ad26.COV2.S vaccine versus placebo. All receptors come from a person between 18 and 65 years old who received the Ad26.COV2.S COVID-19 vaccine or a placebo. The CDR3 runs from the conserved cysteine through the conserved F or W. D genes are given only for firm matches. Size is omitted from some rows. Given values are once, few, many or a class for expanded clones.

TRBJ1-6	-	-	TRBV4-1	16	CASSPQVAGMNSPLHF	TGCGCCAGCAGCCCTCAGGTGGCAGGGATGAATTCACCCCTCCACTTT
TRBJ2-3	-	TRBD1	TRBV7-8	16	CASSWDRGMRTDTQYF	TGTGCCAGCAGCTGGGACAGGGGAATGAGGACAGATACGCAGTATTTT
TRBJ1-1	-	-	TRBV6-5	14	CASSRRVKNTEAFF	TGTGCCAGCAGTCGCCGGGTCAAGAACACTGAAGCTTTCTTT
TRBJ2-7	-	-	TRBV6-5	14	CASSYGRGRHEQYF	TGTGCCAGCAGTTACGGGCGGGGGCGCCACGAGCAGTACTTC
TRBJ1-5	-	-	TRBV27	14	CASSKDSGNQPQHF	TGTGCCAGCAGTAAGGACAGCGGTAATCAGCCCCAGCATTTT
TRBJ1-2	-	TRBD1	TRBV5-4	14	CASSSQGAHYGYTF	TGTGCCAGCAGCTCTCAGGGGGCTCACTATGGCTACACCTTC
TRBJ2-3	-	TRBD2	TRBV9	15	CASSKLATPSHTQYF	TGTGCCAGCAGCAAACTAGCGACCCCCTCTCATACGCAGTATTTT
TRBJ2-6	-	-	TRBV4-2	18	CASSQDGGFDSGANVLTF	TGTGCCAGCAGCCAAGACGGGGGCTTTGACTCTGGGGCCAACGTCCTGACTTTC
TRBJ2-7	-	-	TRBV7-9	11	CASSPRYEQYF	TGTGCCAGCAGCCCCCGTTACGAGCAGTACTTC
TRBJ2-5	-	TRBD2	TRBV19	15	CASSILAGVLWTQYF	TGTGCCAGTAGTATTCTAGCGGGAGTTTTGTGGACCCAGTACTTC
TRBJ1-2	-	-	TRBV27	14	CASRPGSPIYGYTF	TGTGCCAGCCGCCCGGGTTCACCTATCTATGGCTACACCTTC
TRBJ1-1	-	TRBD1	TRBV5-1	13	CASSLEGANEAFF	TGCGCCAGCAGCTTGGAGGGGGCAAATGAAGCTTTCTTT
TRBJ2-3	-	TRBD2	TRBV5-1	15	CASSSSAGTTDTQYF	TGCGCCAGCAGCTCCTCAGCGGGAACCACAGATACGCAGTATTTT
TRBJ1-2	once	TRBD1	TRBV6-1	15	CASSEDTGGSYGYTF	TGTGCCAGCAGTGAAGACACAGGGGGATCGTATGGCTACACCTTC
TRBJ1-2	-	-	TRBV11-1	13	CASSLDGWYGYTF	TGTGCCAGCAGCTTGGACGGGTGGTATGGCTACACCTTC
TRBJ2-3	-	-	TRBV25-1	18	CASSDPPGHTSRADTQYF	TGTGCCAGCAGTGACCCACCGGGCCACACGTCGAGGGCAGATACGCAGTATTTT
TRBJ1-2	-	TRBD1	TRBV29-1	13	CSGKGQGNYGYTF	TGCAGCGGGAAGGGACAGGGGAACTATGGCTACACCTTC
TRBJ1-2	-	TRBD1	TRBV10-3	14	CAISDTQGAGGYTF	TGTGCCATCAGTGACACACAGGGGGCGGGAGGCTACACCTTC
TRBJ2-5	-	-	TRBV12-1	10	CASSKETQYF	TGTGCCAGCAGCAAAGAGACCCAGTACTTC
TRBJ1-2	-	-	TRBV29-1	13	CSVDLVGNYGYTF	TGCAGCGTTGACCTCGTGGGTAACTATGGCTACACCTTC
TRBJ1-4	-	-	TRBV2	11	CASSEERTYRF	TGTGCCAGCAGTGAAGAGAGGACTTATAGGTTT
TRBJ2-5	-	TRBD1	TRBV11-2	14	CASSSGTGPETQYF	TGTGCCAGCAGCTCCGGGACAGGGCCGGAGACCCAGTACTTC
TRBJ2-1	-	TRBD2	TRBV30	15	CAWSPEREANNEQFF	TGTGCCTGGAGTCCTGAGCGGGAGGCCAACAATGAGCAGTTCTTC
TRBJ1-5	-	-	TRBV6-2/TRBV6-3	13	CASSRPPQQPQHF	TGTGCCAGCAGTCGTCCCCCCCAGCAGCCCCAGCATTTT
TRBJ2-3	-	-	TRBV9	16	CASSVEMGKGSDTQYF	TGTGCCAGCAGCGTAGAGATGGGGAAGGGATCAGATACGCAGTATTTT
TRBJ2-7	-	TRBD2	TRBV2	13	CASSGQGGYEQYF	TGTGCCAGCAGCGGGCAGGGAGGGTACGAGCAGTACTTC
TRBJ2-5	-	-	TRBV7-3	21	CASSFFSSAHYRGGLQETQYF	TGTGCCAGCAGCTTCTTTTCCTCTGCCCACTACAGGGGGGGTTTACAAGAGACCCAGTACTTC
TRBJ2-3	-	TRBD2	TRBV5-4	17	CASRTGLAGGGTDTQYF	TGTGCCAGCAGAACCGGACTAGCGGGAGGGGGCACAGATACGCAGTATTTT
TRBJ1-3	few	-	TRBV5-4	11	CASSYGNTIYF	TGTGCCAGCAGCTATGGAAACACCATATATTTT
TRBJ2-7	-	-	TRBV18	12	CASSPSGVEQYF	TGTGCCAGCTCACCCTCGGGAGTCGAGCAGTACTTC
TRBJ1-1	-	-	TRBV28	16	CASSLSDRFGNTEAFF	TGTGCCAGCAGCCTCAGCGACAGATTTGGGAACACTGAAGCTTTCTTT
TRBJ2-1	-	-	TRBV7-9	16	CASSSLSGRHYNEQFF	TGTGCCAGCAGCTCCCTCAGCGGGCGTCACTACAATGAGCAGTTCTTC
TRBJ2-3	-	-	TRBV19	16	CASRPRGGGSTDTQYF	TGTGCCAGTAGGCCGAGGGGTGGGGGGTCCACAGATACGCAGTATTTT
TRBJ2-4	-	TRBD2	TRBV4-1	19	CASSQPTSGRARGGNIQYF	TGCGCCAGCAGCCAACCGACTAGCGGGAGGGCCCGGGGAGGGAACATTCAGTACTTC
TRBJ1-6	-	-	TRBV19	17	CASMGPPKGMKYSPLHF	TGTGCCAGTATGGGACCGCCTAAGGGTATGAAATATTCACCCCTCCACTTT
TRBJ1-2	once	TRBD1	TRBV6-5	14	CASSYSNQGAGYTF	TGTGCCAGCAGTTACTCGAACCAGGGGGCTGGCTACACCTTC
TRBJ2-6	-	TRBD1	TRBV4-3	18	CASSQDQGAPPGANVLTF	TGCGCCAGCAGCCAAGATCAGGGGGCGCCTCCTGGGGCCAACGTCCTGACTTTC
TRBJ2-2	-	TRBD2	TRBV27	18	CASSLRTSGSLTTGELFF	TGTGCCAGCAGTCTCAGGACTAGCGGGAGTCTAACCACCGGGGAGCTGTTTTTT
TRBJ1-5	-	-	TRBV9	14	CASSPGRGNQPQHF	TGTGCCAGCAGCCCGGGTAGGGGTAATCAGCCCCAGCATTTT
TRBJ1-2	-	-	TRBV18	13	CASLSSSNYGYTF	TGTGCCAGCCTCAGCTCTTCTAACTATGGCTACACCTTC
TRBJ1-3	-	-	TRBV6-5	13	CASSYSELDTIYF	TGTGCCAGCAGTTACAGTGAGCTGGACACCATATATTTT
TRBJ1-4	few	TRBD1	TRBV4-3	15	CASSQDRVYNEKLFF	TGCGCCAGCAGCCAGGACAGGGTTTACAATGAAAAACTGTTTTTT
TRBJ2-7	-	TRBD1	TRBV4-1	15	CASSPGDRETYEQYF	TGCGCCAGCAGCCCTGGGGACAGGGAAACCTACGAGCAGTACTTC
TRBJ1-6	-	-	TRBV6-1	16	CASSAIVSADNSPLHF	TGTGCCAGCAGTGCAATCGTGTCGGCTGATAATTCACCCCTCCACTTT
TRBJ1-1	-	-	TRBV4-1	16	CASSGSGQRTNTEAFF	TGCGCCAGCAGTGGGTCGGGACAACGAACAAACACTGAAGCTTTCTTT
TRBJ1-5	-	-	TRBV6-2/TRBV6-3	19	CASSYHLQDNQTPNQPQHF	TGTGCCAGCAGTTACCACCTTCAGGACAATCAAACACCCAATCAGCCCCAGCATTTT
TRBJ1-3	-	-	TRBV18	15	CASSPPGSSGNTIYF	TGTGCCAGCTCACCACCGGGGAGCTCTGGAAACACCATATATTTT
TRBJ1-1	-	TRBD1	TRBV25-1	13	CASSRTGSTEAFF	TGTGCCAGCAGTCGGACAGGGAGCACTGAAGCTTTCTTT
TRBJ1-5	once	-	TRBV4-1	17	CASSQDPYTGNNQPQHF	TGCGCCAGCAGCCAAGACCCATATACAGGCAACAATCAGCCCCAGCATTTT
TRBJ2-1	-	TRBD2	TRBV27	18	CASGFLGLAVSSYNEQFF	TGTGCCAGCGGATTCCTGGGACTAGCGGTTAGCTCCTACAATGAGCAGTTCTTC
TRBJ2-7	-	-	TRBV13	13	CASSLRFGYEQYF	TGTGCCAGCAGCTTGAGGTTCGGATACGAGCAGTACTTC
TRBJ2-1	-	-	TRBV2	15	CASSVQGHGGGEQFF	TGTGCCAGCAGTGTTCAGGGCCACGGTGGGGGTGAGCAGTTCTTC
TRBJ2-5	-	TRBD2	TRBV24-1	14	CATSDLGEGETQYF	TGTGCCACCAGTGATTTAGGGGAGGGGGAGACCCAGTACTTC
TRBJ1-3	-	-	TRBV14	14	CASRQTLAGNTIYF	TGTGCCAGCAGACAGACTCTGGCTGGAAACACCATATATTTT
TRBJ1-1	-	-	TRBV29-1	14	CSVAPVFGDTEAFF	TGCAGCGTGGCCCCGGTATTCGGGGACACTGAAGCTTTCTTT